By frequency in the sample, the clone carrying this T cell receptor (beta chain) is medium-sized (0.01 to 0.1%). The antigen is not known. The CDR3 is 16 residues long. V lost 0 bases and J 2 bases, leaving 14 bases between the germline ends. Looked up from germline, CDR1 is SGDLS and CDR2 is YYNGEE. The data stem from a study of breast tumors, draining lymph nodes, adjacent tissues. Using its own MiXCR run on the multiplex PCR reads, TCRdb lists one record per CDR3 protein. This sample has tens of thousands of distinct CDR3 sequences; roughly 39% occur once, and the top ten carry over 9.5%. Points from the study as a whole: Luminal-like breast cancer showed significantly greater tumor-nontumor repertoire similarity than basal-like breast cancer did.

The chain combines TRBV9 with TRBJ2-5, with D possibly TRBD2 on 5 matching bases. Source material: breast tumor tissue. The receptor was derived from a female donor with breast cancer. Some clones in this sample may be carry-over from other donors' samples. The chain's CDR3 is CASSVAVSGGQETQYF. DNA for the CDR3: TGTGCCAGCAGCGTAGCGGTCTCCGGCGGGCAAGAGACCCAGTACTTC.